Here is one TCR beta chain with its context. Its antigen is not identified. These data originate in a study of shared clonotypes between healthy human individuals. Across the whole study: Two women and a few men aged 18 to 49 served as donors. Study-wide points: Shared across a handful of donors were around 5% of the naive CD4 clonotypes. Naive subsets tended to show greater estimated richness than memory subsets. Clonotype sharing across donors was expected to vary with sequencing depth.

Method: immunoSEQ multiplex PCR; TCRdb's copy keeps in-frame clones and lacks some. The data show some 900,000 clones, 60% to 85% seen once. The clonotype comes from a man between 18 and 35 years old in good health. Sequencing was done on a sample of memory CD4+ T cells sorted from blood. Specified subset: CD45RA-negative fraction.

The CDR3 reads CASSEGGRLDSPLHF. The CDR3 DNA is TGTGCCAGCAGCGAGGGGGGACGCCTCGATTCACCCCTCCACTTT. The genes are TRBV5-6 and TRBJ1-6; D might be TRBD1 (6 bases). In germline, CDR1 is SGHDT, CDR2 YYEEEE. CDR3 length equals 15 residues. V lost 4 bases, J lost 8 bases, and 16 bases lay in between.